Below, 24 T cell receptor beta chains from the same sample are listed, as sequenced in a study of T-cell reconstitution after alpha-beta-depleted transplantation in children. Unique molecular identifiers were incorporated into the prepared TCRbeta library. TCRdb analysed the PCR reads with MiXCR anew, one entry per CDR3 protein. The repertoire holds approximately 130,000 distinct CDR3 sequences, with around a tenth as singletons. This material consisted of PBMCs, mostly from graft donor cells, taken 180 days after TCRalphabeta/CD19-depleted stem cell transplant. The receptors shown here come from a girl less than two years old who had a stem cell transplant for combined immunodeficiency, so the T cells may come from the graft donor.

This clonotype was picked up many times. V and J are TRBV27 and TRBJ2-7; 8 bases are a match to TRBD2. V lost 1 base to trimming and J lost 4 bases; unmatched junction nucleotides: 6. Germline V lookup: CDR1 MNHEY, CDR2 SMNVEV (reference sequence). This CDR3 contains 15 residues. CDR3 region: CASSLYRGGYYEQYF. The CDR3 DNA follows: TGTGCCAGCAGTTTATACCGGGGGGGGTATTACGAGCAGTACTTC.

This clonotype has a handful of counts. The V and J genes are TRBV6-1 and TRBJ2-7; perhaps TRBD2 as D (6 bases). CDR1 MNHNS and CDR2 SASEGT come from the germline V gene. The V end was cut by 10 bases, the J end by 6 bases, with 19 bases between. The CDR3 has 13 residues. CDR3 DNA sequence: TGTGCCACCGAAGGTGCGGGACTTAGCGAGCAGTACTTC. It encodes CATEGAGLSEQYF.

Only a few counts were recorded for this clonotype. The rearrangement links TRBV5-6 to TRBJ1-1, with D unclear. Germline V gene data show CDR1 as SGHDT and CDR2 as YYEEEE. The CDR3 sequence is 15 residues long. The V end was cut by 4 bases, the J end by 1 base, with 14 bases between. CDR3 loop: CASSPMTRGNTEAFF. In DNA form, the CDR3 reads TGTGCCAGCAGCCCGATGACCCGGGGGAACACTGAAGCTTTCTTT.

This clonotype was found a few times. The chain recombines TRBV15 with TRBJ2-7; a possible D gene is TRBD1 (5 bases). This CDR3 comprises 14 residues. V was trimmed by 0 bases and J by 2 bases, leaving 8 bases between them. The germline gives CDR1 LNHNV, CDR2 YYDKDF (reference sequence). The CDR3 spells CATSRERGPYEQYF. For the CDR3, the DNA is TGTGCCACCAGCAGAGAAAGGGGCCCCTACGAGCAGTACTTC.

The table lists this clonotype with many counts. The V and J genes are TRBV6-1 and TRBJ1-5; D gene uncertain. Trimming pared 5 bases from V and 0 bases from J, leaving 11 bases between. The CDR3 loop spans 15 amino acids. In germline, CDR1 is MNHNS, CDR2 SASEGT. Written as DNA, the CDR3 is TGTGCCAGCAGTATCTCCCACTATAGCAATCAGCCCCAGCATTTT. This codes for CASSISHYSNQPQHF.

The table lists this clonotype with a few counts. The chain combines TRBV12-3 or TRBV12-4 with TRBJ1-2; 10 nucleotides agree with TRBD1. With 9 bases clipped from V and 3 bases from J, the junction kept 7 bases outside the gene matches. The CDR3 contains 14 residues. CDR3 sequence: CASSGTGVYYGYTF. DNA of the CDR3: TGTGCCAGTTCTGGGACAGGGGTATACTATGGCTACACCTTC.

This clonotype was seen ten or more times. The chain uses TRBV10-3 and TRBJ1-1; no definite D call. This CDR3 contains 12 residues. Germline CDR1 ENHRY, CDR2 SYGVKD. V was pared by 9 bases and J by 5 bases, with 13 bases between. The CDR3 loop reads CAIGIVETEAFF. In DNA, the CDR3 is TGTGCCATTGGGATAGTGGAGACTGAAGCTTTCTTT.

This clonotype was observed a few times. This chain links TRBV19 with TRBJ2-1, with 7 bases identical to TRBD1. V gave up 1 base and J gave up 6 bases; unmatched junction bases: 6. The CDR3 loop spans 15 amino acids. Germline assignment: CDR1 LNHDA and CDR2 SQIVND (reference sequence). CDR3 nucleotide sequence: TGTGCCAGTAGTATAGCCAGGGGGTGGACCAATGAGCAGTTCTTC. As protein: CASSIARGWTNEQFF.

This clonotype was observed a few times. The chain combines TRBV5-4 with TRBJ1-4, with D possibly matching TRBD1 (6 bases). The V gene's germline CDR1 is SGHNT and CDR2 YYREEE (reference sequence). CDR3 length equals 14 residues. Trimming removed 4 bases at V and 8 bases at J, with 15 bases between. CDR3 DNA: TGTGCCAGCAGCAATGACCCAGGGGAGGAAAAACTGTTTTTT. Its translation is CASSNDPGEEKLFF.

This clonotype was recorded a few times. The V gene is TRBV30, the J gene TRBJ2-7; the match to TRBD1 covers 10 bases. This CDR3 contains 14 residues. Losses at the gene ends were 2 bases for V and 6 bases for J; bases not matched to a gene: 7. The V gene's germline CDR1 is GTSNPN and CDR2 SVGIG (reference sequence). Here the CDR3 DNA reads TGTGCCTGGAGTAGCGGACAGGGGGGCCGCGAGCAGTACTTC. Protein product: CAWSSGQGGREQYF. The variable domain in full, with the rest retrieved from reference TRBV30 and TRBJ2-7, is SQTIHQWPATLVQPVGSPLSLECTVEGTSNPNLYWYRQAAGRGLQLLFYSVGIGQISSEVPQNLSASRPQDRQFILSSKKLLLSDSGFYLCAWSSGQGGREQYFGPGTRLTVT.

Only a few counts were recorded for this clonotype. This rearrangement joins TRBV5-5 to TRBJ2-2, with D unclear. Germline V CDR1 and CDR2: SGHKS, YYEKEE (reference sequence). Deletions cut 6 bases from V and 7 bases from J, with 7 bases between. The CDR3 sequence is 11 residues long. CDR3 sequence (DNA): TGTGCCAGCAAGTACCTCGGGGAGCTGTTTTTT. Protein sequence: CASKYLGELFF.

This rearrangement joins TRBV6-5 to TRBJ1-5; D ambiguous. This CDR3 region has 14 residues. V was clipped by 8 bases and J by 5 bases, with 16 bases between them. Germline V gene lookup returns CDR1 MNHEY and CDR2 SVGAGI. CDR3 in amino acids: CASRWADEDQPQHF. CDR3 coding DNA: TGTGCCAGCCGGTGGGCAGACGAAGATCAGCCCCAGCATTTT.

The chain joins TRBV7-9 to TRBJ1-1; D might be TRBD1 (6 bases). CDR1 and CDR2 (germline): SEHNR, FQNEAQ (reference sequence). Trimming took off 7 bases at V and 1 base at J, with 10 bases between the two ends. This CDR3 has 13 residues. Here the CDR3 DNA reads TGTGCCAGCAATGGACAGTCGAACACTGAAGCTTTCTTT. It translates to CASNGQSNTEAFF.

This clonotype showed up many times. The rearrangement joins TRBV5-1 to TRBJ2-5; TRBD2 is a possible D gene (5 bases). The germline CDR1 and CDR2 sequences are SGHRS and YFSETQ. The CDR3 sequence is 14 residues long. Trimming took 0 bases from V and 4 from J, leaving 10 bases between them. In DNA, the CDR3 is TGCGCCAGCAGCTTGGCCGGGGTACGAGAGACCCAGTACTTC. Residues: CASSLAGVRETQYF.

The chain uses TRBV4-3 and TRBJ1-6; no reliable D call. V shed 0 bases and J shed 12 bases, with 9 bases lying between them. This CDR3 comprises 13 residues. CDR1 and CDR2 (germline): LGHNA, YSLEER. The DNA for the CDR3 is TGCGCCAGCAGCCAAGATCACCGTAGACCCCTCCACTTT. Protein sequence: CASSQDHRRPLHF.

This chain uses TRBV20-1 with TRBJ2-1, with a tentative D call TRBD2 (6 bases). Germline V CDR1 and CDR2: DFQATT, SNEGSKA (reference sequence). The CDR3 sequence is 16 residues long. V lost 0 bases to trimming and J lost 2 bases, with 14 bases between them. CDR3 in DNA: TGCAGTGCTAGAGATCTTCCGGGAGTCCCCTACAATGAGCAGTTCTTC. It translates to CSARDLPGVPYNEQFF.

The chain links TRBV5-1 to TRBJ2-5, with no clear D. Deletions cut 0 bases from V and 5 bases from J, with 8 bases between. The CDR3 has 13 amino acids. The V gene's germline CDR1 is SGHRS and CDR2 YFSETQ. The CDR3 sequence is CASSLDSLETQYF. The CDR3 DNA follows: TGCGCCAGCAGCTTGGACAGCTTGGAGACCCAGTACTTC. Based on the CDR3 plus reference TRBV5-1 and TRBJ2-5, the full variable domain is KAGVTQTPRYLIKTRGQQVTLSCSPISGHRSVSWYQQTPGQGLQFLFEYFSETQRNKGNFPGRFSGRQFSNSRSEMNVSTLELGDSALYLCASSLDSLETQYFGPGTRLLVL.

The sample holds many counts of this clonotype. The V gene is TRBV6-2 or TRBV6-3, the J gene TRBJ1-5; D remains ambiguous. CDR1 is MNHEY and CDR2 is SVGEGT in the germline V gene. The CDR3 is 13 amino acids. Trimming shortened V by 11 bases and J by 2 bases, and 13 bases separated the two germline ends. This chain's CDR3 is CASVEDRNQPQHF. CDR3 nucleotide sequence: TGTGCCTCTGTAGAGGATCGCAATCAGCCCCAGCATTTT.

J is TRBJ2-6 and V is TRBV4-1; maybe TRBD1 (5 bases). This CDR3 spans 15 amino acids. Trimming pared 4 bases from V and 1 base from J, leaving 8 bases between. The germline V gene encodes CDR1 MGHRA and CDR2 YSYEKL. The CDR3 here is CASSLRVSGANVLTF. The CDR3 nucleotides read TGCGCCAGCAGCCTCAGGGTTTCTGGGGCCAACGTCCTGACTTTC.

The J gene is TRBJ2-1, the V gene TRBV27; 8 bases match TRBD2. This CDR3 has 16 amino acids. The junction had 6 bases not matched to a gene; V was cut back by 0 bases and J by 5 bases. CDR1 is MNHEY, CDR2 SMNVEV, per germline (reference sequence). CDR3 sequence: CASSLSTQLADNEQFF. The DNA for the CDR3 is TGTGCCAGCAGTTTATCGACGCAACTAGCGGACAATGAGCAGTTCTTC.

This clonotype was counted only a few times. V gene TRBV29-1 combines with J gene TRBJ2-1, with 11 bases aligning to TRBD2. V lost 4 bases and J lost 0; bases outside the gene matches: 8. Germline V gene lookup returns CDR1 SQVTM and CDR2 ANQGSEA. The CDR3 totals 17 residues. CDR3 sequence reads: CSVVSSGRPSSYNEQFF. Here the CDR3 DNA reads TGCAGCGTTGTTTCTAGCGGGAGGCCCAGCTCCTACAATGAGCAGTTCTTC.

The sample holds a few counts of this clonotype. The V gene is TRBV9, the J gene TRBJ2-1; 7 bases align to TRBD2. The junction had 10 bases not matched to a gene; V was cut back by 3 bases and J by 1 base. This CDR3 contains 17 residues. Germline V gives CDR1 SGDLS, CDR2 YYNGEE. CDR3 in amino acids: CASSAASGEWSYNEQFF. CDR3 nucleotide sequence: TGTGCCAGCAGCGCGGCGAGCGGGGAGTGGTCCTACAATGAGCAGTTCTTC.

This clonotype was recorded a few times. The chain uses TRBV5-1 and TRBJ2-1; perhaps TRBD1 as D (6 bases). The CDR3 length is 14 residues. Germline V gene data show CDR1 as SGHRS and CDR2 as YFSETQ. The germline V and J ends were trimmed by 4 bases and 2 bases, with 10 bases remaining between them. CDR3 sequence: CASSPGVAYNEQFF. CDR3 nucleotides: TGCGCCAGCAGCCCAGGGGTCGCCTACAATGAGCAGTTCTTC.

The genes are TRBV19 and TRBJ2-5; 7 bases fit TRBD2. The CDR3 covers 13 residues. Germline assignment: CDR1 LNHDA and CDR2 SQIVND (reference sequence). V dropped 5 bases and J dropped 5; count of bases not matched to a gene: 5. The CDR3: CASSPGTTETQYF. The CDR3 DNA reads TGTGCCAGTAGTCCTGGGACTACTGAGACCCAGTACTTC.